A single T cell receptor beta chain is shown here with its context. Antigen: not known. One end of the junction is discordant with germline, which a read error may explain. TCRdb ran MiXCR on the PCR reads and lists one entry per CDR3 protein. Of 34,000 or so distinct CDR3 sequences listed, around 50% are singletons. Time point defined: after preoperative PTX-NDP chemotherapy. This sample was taken from a study of esophageal squamous cell carcinoma under preoperative chemotherapy. General observations from the study: After chemotherapy, TCR diversity rose significantly in peripheral T cells but not in tumor-infiltrating lymphocytes.

The CDR3 contains 16 residues. The germline V gene has CDR1 SGHVS and CDR2 FNYEAQ. Collection took place from a patient given preoperative chemotherapy. The clonotype comes from a human donor with esophageal squamous cell carcinoma. The donor label of this sample is uncertain. J is TRBJ2-5 and V is TRBV7-6; either TRBD1 or TRBD2 may supply D (6 bases each). This CDR3 is CASGGHGGRGEDTQYF. In DNA, the CDR3 is TGTGCCAGCGGGGGGCACGGGGGTAGGGGCGAAGATACGCAGTATTTC.